These 8 T cell receptor beta chains originate from one sample sequenced in a study of blood T cell repertoires in COVID-19 (dated by TCRdb to about 2020). Receptor amplification or capture employed the immunoSEQ multiplex PCR assay. In TCRdb, the immuneACCESS table is reduced to in-frame sequences with V and J assigned. These tables do not hold every clone; where another copy was compared, an unresolved V gene accounts for under half, and the others remain unexplained. This sample lists about 300,000 clones; around 92% were detected once. Under 3.5% of the sample is taken by the ten largest. Sequencing used PBMCs or T cells enriched from blood (not recorded which). These receptors all come from a woman in her fifties or sixties who had been exposed to COVID-19.

This clone was seen a single time. CDR3 amino acids: CASSPPTLGTGKAGELFF. In nucleotides, the CDR3 is TGTGCCAGCAGCCCCCCGACGTTGGGGACAGGGAAAGCCGGGGAGCTGTTTTTT. This chain connects TRBV7-9 to TRBJ2-2; 9 bases agree with TRBD1. CDR1 is SEHNR and CDR2 is FQNEAQ in the germline V gene (reference sequence). V was clipped by 5 bases and J by 6 bases; unmatched bases: 16. CDR3 size: 18 residues.

The J gene is TRBJ2-2, the V gene TRBV9, with a tentative D call TRBD1 (5 bases). This CDR3 has 13 amino acids. Trimming left V 3 bases short and J 3 bases short, with 6 bases between. Germline V CDR1 and CDR2: SGDLS, YYNGEE. Here the CDR3 DNA reads TGTGCCAGCAGCGAGGGGTACACCGGGGAGCTGTTTTTT. It specifies CASSEGYTGELFF.

V gene TRBV5-1 combines with J gene TRBJ2-5; 8 bases map to TRBD1. The CDR3 is made up of 13 amino acids. Germline lookup yields CDR1 SGHRS and CDR2 YFSETQ. The V gene end was trimmed by 8 bases and the J gene end by 5 bases; junction bases not matched to a gene: 8. This CDR3 reads CASGQGARETQYF. The CDR3 DNA sequence: TGCGCCAGTGGACAGGGAGCGAGGGAGACCCAGTACTTC.

This sequence joins TRBV6-5 and TRBJ1-5, with a weak D call TRBD1 (6 bases). V lost 4 bases, J lost 7 bases, and 14 bases lay in between. This CDR3 spans 14 amino acids. From germline, CDR1 is MNHEY and CDR2 SVGAGI. The CDR3 sequence: CASSSDSLEQPQHF. As DNA, the CDR3 is TGTGCCAGCAGTTCGGACAGCTTAGAACAGCCCCAGCATTTT.

V usage is TRBV6-5 and J usage is TRBJ1-2, with TRBD1 as a possible D gene (5 bases). CDR3 length equals 13 residues. Germline lookup yields CDR1 MNHEY and CDR2 SVGAGI. The germline V and J ends were trimmed by 5 bases and 4 bases, with 11 bases remaining between them. CDR3: CASSSQGIYGYTF. CDR3 coding DNA: TGTGCCAGCAGTAGCCAGGGCATCTATGGCTACACCTTC.

The chain links TRBV25-1 to TRBJ2-2; D unresolved. Between the trimmed V and J ends, which lost 5 bases and 5 bases, there was a span of 15 bases. The CDR3 spans 15 residues. Germline lookup yields CDR1 MGHDK and CDR2 SYGVNS. The CDR3 coding sequence is TGTGCCAGCAGTAAACCGGGTGAAAGGACCGGGGAGCTGTTTTTT. Residues: CASSKPGERTGELFF.

The rearrangement joins TRBV29-1 to TRBJ2-7; 11 bases match TRBD1. Germline V gene data show CDR1 as SQVTM and CDR2 as ANQGSEA. There are 15 residues in the CDR3. The V and J ends lost 3 bases and 2 bases, in that order; junction bases with no gene match: 6. In nucleotides, the CDR3 is TGCAGCGTTGAGGCTGGACAGGGGGCCCCCTACGAGCAGTACTTC. This codes for CSVEAGQGAPYEQYF.

The rearrangement links TRBV30 to TRBJ1-4; a weak D match, TRBD1 (5 bases). In germline, CDR1 is GTSNPN, CDR2 SVGIG (reference sequence). The CDR3 has 16 amino acids. Trimming stripped 8 bases from V and 7 bases from J, with 26 bases between. The CDR3 nucleotides are TGTGCCGGCAGATCCACGGGTCTAAGGACATTTGAAAAACTGTTTTTT. This encodes CAGRSTGLRTFEKLFF.